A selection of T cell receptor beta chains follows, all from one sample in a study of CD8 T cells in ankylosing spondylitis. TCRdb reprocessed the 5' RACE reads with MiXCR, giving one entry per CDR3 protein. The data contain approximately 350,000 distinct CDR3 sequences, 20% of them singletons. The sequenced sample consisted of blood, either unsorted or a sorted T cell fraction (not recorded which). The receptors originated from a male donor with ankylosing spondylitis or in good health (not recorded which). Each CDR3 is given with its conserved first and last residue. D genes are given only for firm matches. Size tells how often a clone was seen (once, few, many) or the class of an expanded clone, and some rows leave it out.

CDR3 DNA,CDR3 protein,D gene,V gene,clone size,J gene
TGCAGTGCCAGGGGGCTAAGCTCCTACGAGCAGTACTTC,CSARGLSSYEQYF,TRBD1,TRBV20-1,few,TRBJ2-7
TGTGCCAGCAGCGTAGAGCCAGCCCCGAGCTCCTACGAGCAGTACTTC,CASSVEPAPSSYEQYF,.,TRBV9,few,TRBJ2-7
TGTGCCAGCAGCTTAGGGGAGGGAAAAGCTTTCTTT,CASSLGEGKAFF,.,TRBV11-2,few,TRBJ1-1
TGCAGCGTTGCCGACGACACAGATACGCAGTATTTT,CSVADDTDTQYF,.,TRBV29-1,.,TRBJ2-3
TGTGCCAGCAGCTTCGGAACTGGGGTCCACTACGAGCAGTACTTC,CASSFGTGVHYEQYF,.,TRBV11-2,.,TRBJ2-7
TGTGCCAGCAGCTCGGGGTGGGGCATCGGACTAGGTTCCGATACGCAGTATTTT,CASSSGWGIGLGSDTQYF,TRBD2,TRBV11-2,many,TRBJ2-3
TGTGCCAGCAGTTTCCCCAGCGGGGTCTCCTACAATGAGCAGTTCTTC,CASSFPSGVSYNEQFF,TRBD2,TRBV12-3/TRBV12-4,few,TRBJ2-1
TGTGCCAGCAGCACTAGCGGGGGCCCCTACAATGAGCAGTTCTTC,CASSTSGGPYNEQFF,TRBD2,TRBV11-1,.,TRBJ2-1
TGTGCCAGCAGCCCCCTCGACCACCCCGATTACTACGAGCAGTACTTC,CASSPLDHPDYYEQYF,.,TRBV5-6,.,TRBJ2-7
TGTGCCAGCAGTTCAAGCGGGACAGGTACAGATACGCAGTATTTT,CASSSSGTGTDTQYF,.,TRBV28,.,TRBJ2-3
TGTGCCAGCGAACTAGCGGGGGGGCGAGTCGAGCAGTACTTC,CASELAGGRVEQYF,TRBD2,TRBV6-1,.,TRBJ2-7
TGCAGCGTTGACACAGGGTACACCGGGGAGCTGTTTTTT,CSVDTGYTGELFF,.,TRBV29-1,few,TRBJ2-2
TGTGCCAGCAGCCAAGAGACAGGGATCCCCTACGAGCAGTACTTC,CASSQETGIPYEQYF,TRBD1,TRBV14,.,TRBJ2-7
TGTGCCAGCAGTTTCGGGACAGGGGGCTTCGAGGAGACCCAGTACTTC,CASSFGTGGFEETQYF,TRBD1,TRBV12-3/TRBV12-4,.,TRBJ2-5
TGTGCCAGCAGTTTTGGGCACACCGGGGAGCTGTTTTTT,CASSFGHTGELFF,.,TRBV27,.,TRBJ2-2
TGCGCCAGCAGCCAAGTGACTAGCGGGGGCGGGGATGAGCAGTTCTTC,CASSQVTSGGGDEQFF,TRBD2,TRBV4-1,.,TRBJ2-1
TGTGCCAGCAGTTCCTCCGACAGGGGAGACACTGAAGCTTTCTTT,CASSSSDRGDTEAFF,TRBD1,TRBV12-3/TRBV12-4,.,TRBJ1-1
TGCAGTGCTAGGGGGGGGTCCTACAATGAGCAGTTCTTC,CSARGGSYNEQFF,TRBD2,TRBV20-1,few,TRBJ2-1
TGTGCCAGCAGCCCAAGTGCGAATCAGCCCCAGCATTTT,CASSPSANQPQHF,.,TRBV7-9,.,TRBJ1-5
TGTGCCAGCAGGGTAACAGGGCAATCACCCCTCCACTTT,CASRVTGQSPLHF,.,TRBV28,few,TRBJ1-6
TGTGCCTGGGGACAGGGGGCTTACAATGAGCAGTTCTTC,CAWGQGAYNEQFF,TRBD1,TRBV30,few,TRBJ2-1
TGCGCCAGCAGCACCCCTCAGGGTAGCGGGGTCCAAGAGACCCAGTACTTC,CASSTPQGSGVQETQYF,TRBD2,TRBV4-1,.,TRBJ2-5
TGTGCCAGTAGTATCCGGGACCACAATGAGCAGTTCTTC,CASSIRDHNEQFF,.,TRBV19,.,TRBJ2-1
TGTGCCAGCAGTTTATCGTGGGGGGCAACCTCTGGGGCCAACGTCCTGACTTTC,CASSLSWGATSGANVLTF,.,TRBV27,.,TRBJ2-6
TGTGCCAGCAGCGCAAACCGGGACAGGGGAAGCAATGAGCAGTTCTTC,CASSANRDRGSNEQFF,TRBD1,TRBV7-9,.,TRBJ2-1
TGTGCCAGCAGCTTAAGTAGCGGGGGGCCTCGCTCCTACGAGCAGTACTTC,CASSLSSGGPRSYEQYF,TRBD2,TRBV7-9,.,TRBJ2-7
TGTGCCAGCAGTTACTCGACCTTAGCGGGGGGGCCCTACAATGAGCAGTTCTTC,CASSYSTLAGGPYNEQFF,TRBD2,TRBV6-5,few,TRBJ2-1
TGCGCCAGCAGCCAAGATAGCTTGAGGGGCGATTACACTGAAGCTTTCTTT,CASSQDSLRGDYTEAFF,.,TRBV4-1,.,TRBJ1-1
TGTGCCAGCAGCCGACCGGGGGTCGAGCAGTACTTC,CASSRPGVEQYF,.,TRBV12-3/TRBV12-4,few,TRBJ2-7
TGCAGTGCTAGACCAACGTACTACTACGAGCAGTACTTC,CSARPTYYYEQYF,.,TRBV20-1,.,TRBJ2-7
TGCGCCAGCTCTTCACAGGGGCCGCCAGATACGCAGTATTTT,CASSSQGPPDTQYF,TRBD1,TRBV10-1,.,TRBJ2-3
TGTGCCAGCAGCCAAGGGAGTGAAGCTTTCTTT,CASSQGSEAFF,.,TRBV7-9,few,TRBJ1-1
TGTGCCAGCAGTTCAAGACTAGCGACATACAATGAGCAGTTCTTC,CASSSRLATYNEQFF,TRBD2,TRBV6-5,.,TRBJ2-1
TGTGCCACCAGCAGAGTGGGGGCGACCCAGTACTTC,CATSRVGATQYF,.,TRBV15,.,TRBJ2-5
TGCAGTGCTAGGGGGCGGGGGGGCCTCTACAATGGGCAGTTCTTC,CSARGRGGLYNGQFF,TRBD2,TRBV20-1,.,TRBJ2-1
TGTGCCAGCAGCGCCCCTAGCGGGGCATTCACAGATACGCAGTATTTT,CASSAPSGAFTDTQYF,TRBD2,TRBV7-9,.,TRBJ2-3
TGTGCCATCAGGGCTAGCGGGGCCAATGAGCAGTTCTTC,CAIRASGANEQFF,TRBD2,TRBV12-3/TRBV12-4,few,TRBJ2-1
TGTGCCATCAGTGATTTGCGGGGGCCCTCCTACGAGCAGTACTTC,CAISDLRGPSYEQYF,.,TRBV10-3,.,TRBJ2-7
TGTGCCACCAGTGGCCCGGGACAGGGGCCCAATGAGCAGTTCTTC,CATSGPGQGPNEQFF,TRBD1,TRBV24-1,many,TRBJ2-1
TGTGCCAGCAGTTTTTCCCTAAACTATGGCTACACCTTC,CASSFSLNYGYTF,.,TRBV12-3/TRBV12-4,few,TRBJ1-2
TGCAGCGTTGAAGATGGGGACACACGTCTCGATGAGCAGTTCTTC,CSVEDGDTRLDEQFF,.,TRBV29-1,few,TRBJ2-1
TGCAGTGCTAGAGAGCGTGCGGGGACGAACACTGAAGCTTTCTTT,CSARERAGTNTEAFF,.,TRBV20-1,many,TRBJ1-1
TGTGCCAGCACCCCGCCTGGGATCCAAGAGACCCAGTACTTC,CASTPPGIQETQYF,.,TRBV6-1,.,TRBJ2-5
TGTGCCAGCAGCTTGGCAGGGCCCACTGAAGCTTTCTTT,CASSLAGPTEAFF,.,TRBV5-5,.,TRBJ1-1
TGTGCCAGCAGCGGGGGACTGACCCAGTCTGGGGCCAACGTCCTGACTTTC,CASSGGLTQSGANVLTF,.,TRBV7-2,.,TRBJ2-6
TGTGCCAGCAGGTCCGGGGGGGAAGAGACCCAGTACTTC,CASRSGGEETQYF,TRBD2,TRBV6-6,.,TRBJ2-5
TGTGCCAGCAGTTCGAGTGGACTAGCGGCTGAGCAGTTCTTC,CASSSSGLAAEQFF,TRBD2,TRBV12-3/TRBV12-4,few,TRBJ2-1
TGTGCCAGCAGTGAACGGAACTACTACGAGCAGTACTTC,CASSERNYYEQYF,.,TRBV25-1,.,TRBJ2-7
TGTGCCAGCACGGGTTGGGAGACCCAGTACTTC,CASTGWETQYF,.,TRBV6-5,.,TRBJ2-5
TGTGCCAGCAGCTTAGTTTCGAAGATCGCAGAGACCCAGTACTTC,CASSLVSKIAETQYF,.,TRBV7-2,.,TRBJ2-5
TGTGCCAGCAGCCCCGCAGGGTATCCCGGGGAGCTGTTTTTT,CASSPAGYPGELFF,.,TRBV7-9,.,TRBJ2-2